The text below deals with one TCR beta chain. The data are from a study of blood T cell repertoires in COVID-19. Across the study: Acute and convalescent COVID-19 specimens originated in the United States, Italy and Spain.

The data were produced by immunoSEQ multiplex PCR, yet TCRdb's version contains in-frame clones alone and is incomplete. The profile covers under 60,000 clones, with approximately 82% appearing a single time and roughly 3.9% taken by the ten largest. The germline V gene encodes CDR1 ENHRY and CDR2 SYGVKD. V lost 11 bases, J lost 7 bases, and 18 bases lay in between. This CDR3 is built from 14 residues. The source material was peripheral blood. The clonotype originates from a man between 60 and 70 years old with acute or convalescent COVID-19. The rearrangement joins TRBV10-3 to TRBJ1-6; TRBD1 might be the D (5 bases). For the CDR3, the DNA is TGTGCCGCTCGATCCGGGACTGGAAATTCACCCCTCCACTTT. Amino acid sequence: CAARSGTGNSPLHF.